The clone carrying this TCR beta chain was observed many times. These data originate in a study of blood T cells in healthy people across ages. V lost 2 bases, J lost 6 bases, and 11 bases lay in between. Germline V gene lookup returns CDR1 KGHSH and CDR2 LQKENI. The CDR3 length is 15 residues. Through a sample-barcoded 5' primer and a J-beta primer mix, a second PCR was run for roughly 6 to 11 cycles. Each CDR3 protein is one row after TCRdb ran MiXCR on the 5' RACE reads. The sample includes roughly 700,000 distinct CDR3 sequences, approximately 49% seen only once; the top ten take around a third. The specimen was blood. This chain links TRBV18 with TRBJ1-6; D possibly corresponds to TRBD1 (5 bases). This receptor was taken from an older woman in good health. CDR3: CASSPSGALNSPLHF. CDR3 coding DNA: TGTGCCAGCTCACCATCTGGGGCTCTTAATTCACCCCTCCACTTT.